Presented here are 8 T cell receptor beta chains from one specimen sequenced in a study of cytomegalovirus exposure and HLA in healthy donors. In the PCR, 60 Vbeta and 13 Jbeta primers were used. Generated by immunoSEQ multiplex PCR, the TCRdb table keeps only in-frame clones and is missing some. The data hold under 300,000 clones, with around 90% observed a single time. Sequencing was done on a sample of PBMCs. Receptor source: a girl aged 2-10 years in good health and CMV-seronegative.

This chain links TRBV27 with TRBJ1-1, with 8 bases that match TRBD1. The V gene's germline CDR1 is MNHEY and CDR2 SMNVEV (reference sequence). Trimming cost V 5 bases and J 2 bases; bases outside gene matches: 10. The CDR3 runs 16 residues. CDR3 DNA sequence: TGTGCCAGCAGTCTTCGACAGGGGAAGAGAAACACTGAAGCTTTCTTT. The encoded protein is CASSLRQGKRNTEAFF.

The genes are TRBV19 and TRBJ1-1, with 7 bases matching TRBD1. The CDR3 loop spans 14 amino acids. V lost 4 bases and J lost 7; bases outside the gene matches: 9. From germline, CDR1 is LNHDA and CDR2 SQIVND (reference sequence). The CDR3 sequence: CASSTEGAESEAFF. In nucleotides, the CDR3 is TGTGCCAGTAGTACAGAGGGGGCGGAGAGTGAAGCTTTCTTT.

The V call is TRBV30, the J call TRBJ1-1; no definite D call. Trimming stripped 0 bases from V and 2 bases from J, with 7 bases between. Germline values: CDR1 GTSNPN, CDR2 SVGIG (reference sequence). The CDR3 contains 13 residues. The CDR3 DNA sequence: TGTGCCTGGAGTGTATATCTAAACACTGAAGCTTTCTTT. Translating gives CAWSVYLNTEAFF.

This clone was found once. This chain uses TRBV5-6 with TRBJ2-7, with TRBD2 identical over 8 bases. The germline V gene encodes CDR1 SGHDT and CDR2 YYEEEE. CDR3 length: 15 residues. V was pared by 1 base and J by 7 bases, with 10 bases of the junction left unmatched. The CDR3 reads CASSLQSGGPEEQYF. DNA for the CDR3: TGTGCCAGCAGCTTGCAAAGCGGGGGACCGGAGGAGCAGTACTTC. The full variable domain, rest sourced from reference TRBV5-6 and TRBJ2-7, is DAGVTQSPTHLIKTRGQQVTLRCSPKSGHDTVSWYQQALGQGPQFIFQYYEEEERQRGNFPDRFSGHQFPNYSSELNVNALLLGDSALYLCASSLQSGGPEEQYFGPGTRLTVT.

The gene calls are TRBV28 and TRBJ2-7; perhaps TRBD1 as D (5 bases). CDR1 is MDHEN and CDR2 is SYDVKM in the germline V gene. The CDR3 length is 14 residues. V was clipped by 3 bases and J by 5 bases, with 14 bases between them. The DNA for the CDR3 is TGTGCCAGCAGTTTCTGGCAGGGTAGTAACGAGCAGTACTTC. The encoded protein is CASSFWQGSNEQYF.

The V gene is TRBV18, the J gene TRBJ2-1; 9 nucleotides line up with TRBD1. V lost 0 bases to trimming and J lost 0 bases; unmatched junction nucleotides: 0. The CDR3 covers 16 residues. Germline CDR1 is KGHSH and CDR2 is LQKENI. The CDR3 loop reads CASSPPTGGSYNEQFF. The CDR3 DNA is TGTGCCAGCTCACCACCGACAGGGGGCTCCTACAATGAGCAGTTCTTC.

The chain employs TRBV13 and TRBJ2-2, with TRBD1 identical over 9 bases. CDR1 is PRHDT, CDR2 FYEKMQ, per germline (reference sequence). J gave up 4 bases and V 0 bases, and 3 bases lay outside the gene matches. The CDR3 length is 16 residues. The CDR3 sequence is CASSLGGTGPTGELFF. CDR3 bases: TGTGCCAGCAGCTTAGGGGGGACAGGGCCCACCGGGGAGCTGTTTTTT. Full variable domain (remainder filled in from reference TRBV13 and TRBJ2-2): AAGVIQSPRHLIKEKRETATLKCYPIPRHDTVYWYQQGPGQDPQFLISFYEKMQSDKGSIPDRFSAQQFSDYHSELNMSSLELGDSALYFCASSLGGTGPTGELFFGEGSRLTVL.

CDR3 loop: CASSGTPGEKLFF. DNA of the CDR3: TGTGCCAGCAGCGGGACACCCGGAGAAAAACTGTTTTTT. The chain uses TRBV7-3 and TRBJ1-4, with a possible D match to TRBD1 (6 bases). Trimming cost V 5 bases and J 8 bases, with 12 bases left between them. CDR1 and CDR2 from the germline V gene are SGHTA and FQGTGA. CDR3 length equals 13 residues.